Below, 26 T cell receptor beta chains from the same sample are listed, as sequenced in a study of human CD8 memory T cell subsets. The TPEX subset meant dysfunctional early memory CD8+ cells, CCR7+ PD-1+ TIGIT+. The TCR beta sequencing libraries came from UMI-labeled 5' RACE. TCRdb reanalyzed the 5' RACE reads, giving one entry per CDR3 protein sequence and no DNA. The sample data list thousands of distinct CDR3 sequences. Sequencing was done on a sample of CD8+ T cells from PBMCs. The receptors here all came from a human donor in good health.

The CDR3 sequence is CASSSSGGAGITEAFF. This chain uses TRBV4-1 with TRBJ1-1; TCRdb gives TRBD1 as the D gene, but with no DNA this cannot be confirmed. CDR1 and CDR2 from the germline V gene are MGHRA and YSYEKL. This CDR3 spans 16 amino acids.

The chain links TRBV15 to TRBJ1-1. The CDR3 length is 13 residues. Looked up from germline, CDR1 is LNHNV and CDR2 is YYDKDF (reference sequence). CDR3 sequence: CATSRLGDTEAFF.

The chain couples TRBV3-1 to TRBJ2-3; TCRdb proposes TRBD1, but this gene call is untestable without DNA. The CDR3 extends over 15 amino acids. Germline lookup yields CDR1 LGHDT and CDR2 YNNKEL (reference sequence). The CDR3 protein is CASSWGPTYTDTQYF.

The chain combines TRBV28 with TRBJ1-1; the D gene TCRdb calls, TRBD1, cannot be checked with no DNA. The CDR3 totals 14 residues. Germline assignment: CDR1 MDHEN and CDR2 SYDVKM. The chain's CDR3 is CASTRDISNTEAFF.

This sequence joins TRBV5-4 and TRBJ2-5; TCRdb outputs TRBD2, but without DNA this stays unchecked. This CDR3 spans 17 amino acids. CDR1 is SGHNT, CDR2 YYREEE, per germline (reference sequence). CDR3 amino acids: CASSSPLFSGGVETQYF. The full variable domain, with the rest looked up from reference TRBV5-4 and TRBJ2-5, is ETGVTQSPTHLIKTRGQQVTLRCSSQSGHNTVSWYQQALGQGPQFIFQYYREEENGRGNFPPRFSGLQFPNYSSELNVNALELDDSALYLCASSSPLFSGGVETQYFGPGTRLLVL.

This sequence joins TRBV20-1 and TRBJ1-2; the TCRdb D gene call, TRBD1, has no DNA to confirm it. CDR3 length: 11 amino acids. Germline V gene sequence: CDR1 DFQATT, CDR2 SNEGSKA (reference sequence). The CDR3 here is CSAPGPYGYTF.

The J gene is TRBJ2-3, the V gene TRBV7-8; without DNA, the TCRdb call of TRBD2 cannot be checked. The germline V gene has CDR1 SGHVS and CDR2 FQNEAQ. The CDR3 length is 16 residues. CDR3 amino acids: CASSFEAGASTDTQYF.

This CDR3 is CASSQVGTSVRNEQFF. The chain links TRBV14 to TRBJ2-1; TCRdb's D call of TRBD2 is untestable without DNA. CDR3 size: 16 residues. Germline CDR1 SGHDN, CDR2 FVKESK.

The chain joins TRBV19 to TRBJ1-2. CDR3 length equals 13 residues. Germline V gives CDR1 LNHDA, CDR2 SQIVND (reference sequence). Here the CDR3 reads CASKAMADYGYTF.

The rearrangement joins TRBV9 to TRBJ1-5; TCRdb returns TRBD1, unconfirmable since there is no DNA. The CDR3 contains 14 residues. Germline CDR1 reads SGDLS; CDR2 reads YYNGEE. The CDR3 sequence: CASRVDRRNQPQHF.

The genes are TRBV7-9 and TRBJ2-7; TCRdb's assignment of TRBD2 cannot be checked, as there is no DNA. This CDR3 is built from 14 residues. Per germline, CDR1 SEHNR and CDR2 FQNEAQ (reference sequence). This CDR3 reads CASSGLAENYEQYF. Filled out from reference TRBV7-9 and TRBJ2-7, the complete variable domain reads DTGVSQNPRHKITKRGQNVTFRCDPISEHNRLYWYRQTLGQGPEFLTYFQNEAQLEKSRLLSDRFSAERPKGSFSTLEIQRTEQGDSAMYLCASSGLAENYEQYFGPGTRLTVT.

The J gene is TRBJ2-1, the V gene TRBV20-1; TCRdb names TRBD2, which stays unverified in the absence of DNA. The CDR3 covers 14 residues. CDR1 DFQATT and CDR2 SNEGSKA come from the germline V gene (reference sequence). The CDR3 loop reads CSARPLAEYNEQFF.

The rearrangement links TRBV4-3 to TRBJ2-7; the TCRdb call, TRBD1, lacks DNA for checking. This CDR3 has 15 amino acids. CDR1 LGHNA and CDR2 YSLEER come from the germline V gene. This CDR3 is CASSQDGTGRYEQYF.

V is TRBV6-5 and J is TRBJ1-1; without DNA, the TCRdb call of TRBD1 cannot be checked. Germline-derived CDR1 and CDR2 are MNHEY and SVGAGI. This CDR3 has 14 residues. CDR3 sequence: CASSRTGLRTEAFF.

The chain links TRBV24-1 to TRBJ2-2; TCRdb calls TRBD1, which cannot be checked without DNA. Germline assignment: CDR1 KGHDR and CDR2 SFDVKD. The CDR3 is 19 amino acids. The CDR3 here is CATSASTRDRVWGTGELFF.

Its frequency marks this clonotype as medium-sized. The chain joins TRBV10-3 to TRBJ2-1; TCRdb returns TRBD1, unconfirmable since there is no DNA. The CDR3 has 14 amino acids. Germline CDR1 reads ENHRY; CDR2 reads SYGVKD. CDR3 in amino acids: CAIGSQGEYKWLFF.

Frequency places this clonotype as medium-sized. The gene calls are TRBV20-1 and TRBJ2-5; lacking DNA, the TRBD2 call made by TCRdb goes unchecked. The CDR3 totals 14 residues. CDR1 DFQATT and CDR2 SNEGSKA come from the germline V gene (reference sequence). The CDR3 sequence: CSAQPRGAGETQYF.

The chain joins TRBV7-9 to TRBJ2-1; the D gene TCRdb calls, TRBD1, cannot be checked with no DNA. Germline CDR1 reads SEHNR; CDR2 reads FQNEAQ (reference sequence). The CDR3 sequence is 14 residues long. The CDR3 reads CASSSRTGGPRQFF.

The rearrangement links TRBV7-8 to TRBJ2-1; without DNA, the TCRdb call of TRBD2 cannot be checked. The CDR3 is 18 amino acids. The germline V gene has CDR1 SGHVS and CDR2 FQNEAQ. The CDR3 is CASSLARPRAGDYNEQFF.

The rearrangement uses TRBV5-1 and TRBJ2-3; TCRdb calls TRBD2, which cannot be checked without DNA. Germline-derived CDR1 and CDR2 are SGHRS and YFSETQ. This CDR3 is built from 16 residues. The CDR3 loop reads CASSLVAAVPTDTQYF.

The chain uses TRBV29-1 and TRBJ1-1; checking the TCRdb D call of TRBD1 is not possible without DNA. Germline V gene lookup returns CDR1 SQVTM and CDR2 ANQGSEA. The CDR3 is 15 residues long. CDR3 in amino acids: CSVAGTGSMNTEAFF. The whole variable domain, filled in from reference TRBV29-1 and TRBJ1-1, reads SAVISQKPSRDICQRGTSLTIQCQVDSQVTMMFWYRQQPGQSLTLIATANQGSEATYESGFVIDKFPISRPNLTFSTLTVSNMSPEDSSIYLCSVAGTGSMNTEAFFGQGTRLTVV.

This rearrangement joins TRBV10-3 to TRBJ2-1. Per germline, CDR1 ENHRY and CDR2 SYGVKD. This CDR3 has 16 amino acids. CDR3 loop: CAISESRLSSYNEQFF.

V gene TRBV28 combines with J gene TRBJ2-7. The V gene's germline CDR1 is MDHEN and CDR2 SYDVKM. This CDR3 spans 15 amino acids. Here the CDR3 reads CASSLIESSSYEQYF. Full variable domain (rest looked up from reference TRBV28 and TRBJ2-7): DVKVTQSSRYLVKRTGEKVFLECVQDMDHENMFWYRQDPGLGLRLIYFSYDVKMKEKGDIPEGYSVSREKKERFSLILESASTNQTSMYLCASSLIESSSYEQYFGPGTRLTVT.

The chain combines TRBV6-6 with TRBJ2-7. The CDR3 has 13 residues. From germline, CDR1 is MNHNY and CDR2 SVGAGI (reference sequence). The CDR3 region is CASSYTVAYEQYF.

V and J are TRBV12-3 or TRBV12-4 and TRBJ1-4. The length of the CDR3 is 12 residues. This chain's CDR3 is CASGYSAQELFF.

CDR3: CASSLSSGTGNGYTF. The rearrangement uses TRBV27 and TRBJ1-2; no DNA is available, so the TRBD1 call from TCRdb remains unchecked. The CDR3 spans 15 residues. The germline CDR1 and CDR2 sequences are MNHEY and SMNVEV (reference sequence).